The entry below gives a single T cell receptor beta chain sequence along with its context. Its antigen is currently not known. Base qualities were left out, and no much larger clone turns up one base away. Including cysteine and phenylalanine, the CDR3 has 15 amino acids. The only DNA kept is the CDR3, 45 bases in frame from the first base. As encoded in the germline V gene, CDR1 is MGHRA while CDR2 is YSYEKL. Trimming at the junction amounts to 4 bases on V and 2 bases on J, and the germline ends lie 12 bases apart. The data belong to a study of blood T cell repertoires in COVID-19 (dated by TCRdb to about 2020). Turning to the overall study: Collaborator samples came from the United States, Italy and Spain and covered acute and convalescent phases of COVID-19. The material from the prospective study consisted of cDNA or gDNA derived from T cells, B-cell-depleted T cells, or PBMCs. The repertoires were made available in a free public database intended to serve as a resource for research on the immune response to SARS-CoV-2. The sample metadata nearly always contained a de-identified subject ID, COVID-19 status, age in years and sex. Subjects who had been exposed to COVID-19, were actively infected with it, or had recovered from it provided the deeply sampled blood TCRbeta repertoires that made up the dataset. Where available, HLA class I and class II types were taken from metadata supplied by the sample provider and were not determined by assay-based typing. The samples were drawn from two sources: the first 160 participants of the ongoing ImmuneRACE study, and some 1,300 subjects contributed by 6 global collaborators.

Whole blood was collected in K2EDTA tubes by collaborating institutions according to the institutions' own protocols. For TCRbeta analysis, collaborator samples were shipped as frozen whole blood, as isolated PBMCs, or as DNA extracted from either sample type. Findings and caveats that apply to the study as a whole: The quantity of clinical and demographic metadata differed by source and by participant and was supplied without curation.

The immunoSEQ Assay, a bias-controlled multiplex PCR, was used to amplify TCRbeta CDR3 regions from genomic DNA. Under the source paper's analysis protocol: Nucleated cell counts per sample were estimated from amplification of reference gene primers within the assay. Sequence reads were collapsed and filtered to measure the absolute abundance of every unique TCRbeta CDR3 rearrangement. For each sample, productive Simpson clonality was calculated by taking the square root of Simpson's diversity index across productive rearrangements. The table comes from immuneACCESS by way of TCRdb, which keeps in-frame sequences with V and J called. Part of the clones is missing from these tables; in studies checked, under half for an unresolved V gene and the rest for unknown reasons. The DNA gave D and trimming, while V, J and clone size come from that table. A total of tens of thousands of clones appear in this sample, roughly 80% of them only once. Jointly, the top ten make up approximately 24% of the sample.

Recombination connected TRBV4-1 to TRBJ1-5, and perhaps TRBD1 as D gene, on 5 matching bases. What was sequenced was peripheral blood. The receptor was isolated from a human donor in a cohort sampled during active COVID-19. The CDR3 protein is CASSPRAGGNQPQHF. DNA sequence: TGCGCCAGCAGCCCCAGGGCGGGGGGCAATCAGCCCCAGCATTTT.